The 9 T cell receptor beta chains given below trace back to one sample, sequenced in a study of regulatory T cells in long-lasting Graves disease. Libraries of TCR beta came from iRepertoire HTBI primers plus Arm-PCR of CDR3 regions. TCRdb itself ran the multiplex PCR reads through MiXCR, one entry per CDR3 protein. The data contain 550,000 to 650,000 distinct CDR3 sequences, about 16% of them singletons. Time point given: newly diagnosed GD, antithyroid drugs for less than 3 months. Following extraction of RNA from PBMCs, that RNA was used to make the TCR library. Separately, the same data were catalogued under a study of T cells in Graves' hyperthyroidism and ophthalmopathy.

Sequenced material: peripheral blood mononuclear cells (PBMCs), taken at new diagnosis, from a patient treated with antithyroid drugs. All receptors derive from a man between 18 and 29 years old with Graves disease.

This clonotype was seen many times. The chain's CDR3 is CSAMDGGGQPQHF. The CDR3 DNA sequence: TGCAGTGCCATGGACGGGGGCGGTCAGCCCCAGCATTTT. V usage is TRBV20-1 and J usage is TRBJ1-5; D perhaps matches TRBD1 (6 bases). The ends were cut back, 6 bases at V and 6 bases at J, with 15 bases in the middle. Germline V gene lookup returns CDR1 DFQATT and CDR2 SNEGSKA (reference sequence). This CDR3 has 13 residues.

This sequence joins TRBV20-1 and TRBJ2-3; D assignment may be TRBD1 or TRBD2 (6 bases each). The CDR3 contains 17 residues. Germline CDR1 and CDR2: DFQATT and SNEGSKA (reference sequence). V gave up 6 bases and J gave up 3 bases, with 25 bases separating them. CDR3 bases: TGCAGTGCCCTAGGGGGGCAGGCCGCTATGGCTACAGATACGCAGTATTTT. As protein: CSALGGQAAMATDTQYF.

This clonotype was detected ten times or more. This chain uses TRBV12-3 or TRBV12-4 with TRBJ1-1; 7 bases are a match to TRBD1. V dropped 4 bases and J dropped 3; count of bases not matched to a gene: 11. There are 16 residues in the CDR3. CDR3 amino acids: CASSSPREGAHTEAFF. The DNA for the CDR3 is TGTGCCAGCAGTTCGCCCCGGGAGGGGGCGCACACTGAAGCTTTCTTT.

This clonotype was observed many times. The rearrangement joins TRBV30 to TRBJ2-7; D is possibly TRBD1 or TRBD2 (5 bases each). Trimming cost V 3 bases and J 7 bases, with 19 bases left between them. This CDR3 contains 14 residues. Germline V gene lookup returns CDR1 GTSNPN and CDR2 SVGIG (reference sequence). This CDR3 is CAWRVGTDAWEQYF. DNA for the CDR3: TGTGCCTGGAGGGTTGGGACCGACGCATGGGAGCAGTACTTC.

There are many counts of this clonotype. The chain joins TRBV28 to TRBJ2-6; the D is unclear. CDR3 length: 11 amino acids. Germline CDR1 and CDR2: MDHEN and SYDVKM. V gave up 5 bases and J gave up 13 bases, with 9 bases separating them. The CDR3 DNA reads TGTGCCAGCAGTAAAGACCGGGTCCTGACTTTC. Amino acid sequence: CASSKDRVLTF.

The V gene is TRBV7-6, the J gene TRBJ2-1, with a possible D match to TRBD2 (7 bases). The germline CDR1 and CDR2 sequences are SGHVS and FNYEAQ. The V and J ends lost 1 base and 4 bases respectively, with 14 bases between them. The CDR3 has 16 amino acids. CDR3 coding DNA: TGTGCCAGCAGCTTAGGTTCGAGGGGGGGTTACAATGAGCAGTTCTTC. As protein: CASSLGSRGGYNEQFF.

The chain couples TRBV6-5 to TRBJ1-2; D is uncertain. V gave up 2 bases and J gave up 1 base, with 8 bases separating them. The CDR3 consists of 14 residues. From germline, CDR1 is MNHEY and CDR2 SVGAGI. CDR3 DNA sequence: TGTGCCAGCAGTTACGATCACAATAACTATGGCTACACCTTC. This translates into CASSYDHNNYGYTF.

The chain is built from TRBV7-3 and TRBJ2-1; 8 bases map to TRBD2. The J segment lost 5 bases and the V segment lost 2 bases, leaving 11 bases of the junction unmatched. Germline loops: CDR1 SGHTA, CDR2 FQGTGA. The length of the CDR3 is 17 residues. DNA for the CDR3: TGTGCCAGCAGCTTAGCGCGGGGAATAGCGGGGCACAATGAGCAGTTCTTC. It codes for CASSLARGIAGHNEQFF.

There are a few counts of this clonotype. This rearrangement joins TRBV28 to TRBJ1-2; maybe TRBD1 (5 bases). CDR3 length: 14 residues. Deletions cut 6 bases from V and 3 bases from J, with 14 bases between. The germline CDR1 and CDR2 sequences are MDHEN and SYDVKM. Written as DNA, the CDR3 is TGTGCCAGCAGAATTGGGGGAACAGACTATGGCTACACCTTC. This codes for CASRIGGTDYGYTF.